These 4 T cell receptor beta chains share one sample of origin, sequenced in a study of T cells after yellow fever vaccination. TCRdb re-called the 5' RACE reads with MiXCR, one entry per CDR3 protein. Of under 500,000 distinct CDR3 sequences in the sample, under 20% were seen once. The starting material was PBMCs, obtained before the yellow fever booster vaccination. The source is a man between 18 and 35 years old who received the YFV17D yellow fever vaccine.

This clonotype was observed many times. CDR3 DNA: TGTGCCAGCAGCGGGCAGAACTATGGCTACACCTTC. This gives the protein CASSGQNYGYTF. The V gene is TRBV7-2, the J gene TRBJ1-2; no firm D call. V lost 5 bases, J lost 2 bases, and 6 bases lay in between. Looked up from germline, CDR1 is SGHTA and CDR2 is FQGNSA. This CDR3 has 12 amino acids.

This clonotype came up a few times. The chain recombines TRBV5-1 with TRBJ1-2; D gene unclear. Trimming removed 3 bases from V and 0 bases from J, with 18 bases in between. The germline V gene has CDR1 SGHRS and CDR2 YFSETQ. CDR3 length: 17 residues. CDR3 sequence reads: CASSSRPRGVANYGYTF. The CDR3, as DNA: TGCGCCAGCAGCTCACGTCCCAGAGGTGTAGCTAACTATGGCTACACCTTC.

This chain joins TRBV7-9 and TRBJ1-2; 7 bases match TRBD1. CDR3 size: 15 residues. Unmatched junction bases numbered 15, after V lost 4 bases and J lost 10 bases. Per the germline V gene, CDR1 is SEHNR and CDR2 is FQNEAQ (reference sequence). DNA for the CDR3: TGTGCCAGCAGCTCTCGTTCCGGGACAGTGGGAATCTACACCTTC. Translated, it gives CASSSRSGTVGIYTF.

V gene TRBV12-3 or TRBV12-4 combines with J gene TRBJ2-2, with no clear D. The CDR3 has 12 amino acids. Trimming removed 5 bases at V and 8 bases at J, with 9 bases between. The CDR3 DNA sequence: TGTGCCAGCAGTCCCCGGGTAGGGGAGCTGTTTTTT. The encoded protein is CASSPRVGELFF.